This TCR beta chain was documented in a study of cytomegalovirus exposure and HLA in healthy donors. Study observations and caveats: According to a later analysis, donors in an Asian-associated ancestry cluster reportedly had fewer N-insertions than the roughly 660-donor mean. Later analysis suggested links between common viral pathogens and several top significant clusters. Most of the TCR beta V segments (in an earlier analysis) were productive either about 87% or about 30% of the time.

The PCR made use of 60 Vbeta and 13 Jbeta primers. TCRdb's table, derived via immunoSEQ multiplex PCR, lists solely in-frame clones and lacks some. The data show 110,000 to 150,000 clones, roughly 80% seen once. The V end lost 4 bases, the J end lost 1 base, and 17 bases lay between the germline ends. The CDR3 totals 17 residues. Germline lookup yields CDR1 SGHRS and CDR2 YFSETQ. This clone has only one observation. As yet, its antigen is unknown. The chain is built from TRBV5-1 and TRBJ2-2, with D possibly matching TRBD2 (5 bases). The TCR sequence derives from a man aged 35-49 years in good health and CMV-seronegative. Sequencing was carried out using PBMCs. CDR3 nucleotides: TGCGCCAGCAGCCCCGGAACCGGGCGGGTGAACACCGGGGAGCTGTTTTTT. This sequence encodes CASSPGTGRVNTGELFF.